What follows describes a single T cell receptor beta chain. Participants were aged about 18 to 90 years, lived in roughly 25 US areas, and enrolled virtually. Allocation to cohorts depended on clinical history reported by the participants. Germline CDR1 reads ENHRY; CDR2 reads SYGVKD. The CDR3 is 14 residues long. Germline trimming cut 3 bases from V and 5 bases from J; bases unmatched to any gene: 3. These data originate in a study of blood T cell repertoires in COVID-19. About the research overall: The origin of the acute and convalescent COVID-19 samples was the United States, Italy and Spain.

The method was immunoSEQ multiplex PCR; TCRdb's version includes in-frame clones alone and lacks a portion of them. Of over 200,000 clones listed, 85% to 90% are singletons. Sequences were obtained from PBMCs or T cells enriched from blood (not recorded which). The chain joins TRBV10-3 to TRBJ2-7; TRBD2 aligns across 11 bases. The receptor's source is a man aged 18 to 30 who had recovered from COVID-19. The CDR3 region has the DNA TGTGCCATCAGTGATGTAGCGGGAGGGCACGAGCAGTACTTC. Protein sequence: CAISDVAGGHEQYF.